The rows below give T cell receptor beta chains drawn from one sample of a study of cytomegalovirus exposure and HLA in healthy donors. Sequencing was performed with immunoSEQ multiplex PCR; in TCRdb, only in-frame clones are kept and a portion is missing. The sample has approximately 200,000 clones, 65% to 90% seen once. Sequenced input: PBMCs. The receptors derive from a woman between 45 and 60 years old in good health and CMV-seronegative. Both conserved end residues are part of each CDR3. A D gene is named only where the DNA matches it firmly. Only part of the rows carry a size: once, few, many, or a class if the clone is expanded.

j_call v_call d_call clone_size cdr3_aa cdr3_nt
TRBJ1-4 TRBV4-1 TRBD1 few CASSHPGRGDEKLFF TGCGCCAGCAGCCATCCGGGCAGGGGGGATGAAAAACTGTTTTTT
TRBJ2-6 TRBV5-1 NA NA CASSSRDTGANVLTF TGCGCCAGCAGCTCCCGGGACACCGGGGCCAACGTCCTGACTTTC
TRBJ1-6 TRBV5-1 NA few CASSSTPSSYNSPLHF TGCGCCAGCAGCTCGACACCGAGCTCCTATAATTCACCCCTCCACTTT
TRBJ1-2 TRBV5-1 TRBD1 NA CASSSGATGGCGYTF TGCGCCAGCAGCTCCGGCGCGACAGGGGGCTGTGGCTACACCTTC
TRBJ2-5 TRBV29-1 NA once CSVRTQGLRQETQYF TGCAGCGTACGAACCCAGGGATTAAGGCAAGAGACCCAGTACTTC
TRBJ2-1 TRBV4-2 TRBD2 NA CASSQDQTSGSSYNEQFF TGTGCCAGCAGCCAAGATCAGACTAGCGGGAGCTCCTACAATGAGCAGTTCTTC
TRBJ1-1 TRBV7-2 NA NA CASSFPSPAFF TGTGCCAGCAGCTTCCCTTCTCCAGCTTTCTTT
TRBJ2-1 TRBV10-3 NA NA CAISEDYYSYNEQFF TGTGCCATCAGTGAGGACTACTACTCCTACAATGAGCAGTTCTTC
TRBJ2-3 TRBV7-9 NA NA CATKDSLSTDTQYF TGTGCCACCAAGGACAGCCTTAGCACAGATACGCAGTATTTT
TRBJ1-5 TRBV5-6 NA NA CASSLSGRGTPQHF TGTGCCAGCAGCCTATCAGGGAGGGGGACGCCCCAGCATTTT
TRBJ2-1 TRBV19 TRBD2 NA CASKTSPLSYNEQFF TGTGCCAGTAAGACTAGCCCCCTCTCCTACAATGAGCAGTTCTTC
TRBJ2-7 TRBV15 NA NA CATSSQDEGSDEQYF TGTGCCACCAGCAGCCAGGACGAGGGATCCGACGAGCAGTACTTC
TRBJ2-7 TRBV28 TRBD1 many CASSQEGQGPYEQYF TGTGCCAGCAGTCAGGAGGGACAGGGGCCCTACGAGCAGTACTTC
TRBJ2-7 TRBV27 NA NA CASSPTSSYEQYF TGTGCCAGCAGTCCTACGAGCTCCTACGAGCAGTACTTC
TRBJ2-2 TRBV2 TRBD2 NA CASAAGALGTGELFF TGTGCCTCTGCCGCGGGAGCCCTCGGGACCGGGGAGCTGTTTTTT
TRBJ2-7 TRBV18 TRBD2 few CASSPLRGGEQYF TGTGCCAGCTCACCTCTTCGGGGGGGGGAGCAGTACTTC
TRBJ2-7 TRBV6-1 TRBD2 once CASSESAGGPYEQYF TGTGCCAGCAGTGAAAGTGCGGGAGGGCCCTACGAGCAGTACTTC
TRBJ2-7 TRBV10-3 TRBD1 NA CAISEGQGPYEQYF TGTGCCATCAGTGAGGGACAGGGCCCCTACGAGCAGTACTTC
TRBJ1-1 TRBV28 NA few CASKVGETEAFF TGTGCCAGCAAGGTCGGGGAAACTGAAGCTTTCTTT
TRBJ2-5 TRBV7-2 TRBD2 NA CASSWGLAGVGTQYF TGTGCCAGCAGCTGGGGACTAGCGGGAGTGGGGACCCAGTACTTC
TRBJ2-7 TRBV29-1 NA NA CSVEGGPPYEQYF TGCAGCGTTGAGGGTGGGCCTCCCTACGAGCAGTACTTC
TRBJ2-7 TRBV7-2 TRBD2 NA CASSLSSGNPYEQYF TGTGCCAGCAGCTTGTCTAGCGGGAACCCTTACGAGCAGTACTTC
TRBJ1-5 TRBV2 NA NA CASSETVPQPQHF TGTGCCAGCAGTGAGACAGTTCCCCAGCCCCAGCATTTT
TRBJ2-7 TRBV7-3 NA NA CASSLGQGNEQYF TGTGCCAGCAGCTTAGGGCAGGGTAACGAGCAGTACTTC
TRBJ2-2 TRBV5-4 NA NA CASSLDGGATGELFF TGTGCCAGCAGCTTGGATGGAGGGGCGACCGGGGAGCTGTTTTTT
TRBJ1-2 TRBV25-1 TRBD1 NA CASSGVGQAFYGYTF TGTGCCAGCAGTGGGGTGGGACAGGCCTTCTATGGCTACACCTTC
TRBJ1-2 TRBV7-8 NA NA CASSPTGVYGYTF TGTGCCAGCAGCCCCACCGGGGTCTATGGCTACACCTTC
TRBJ2-7 TRBV7-8 TRBD2 NA CASSLGLAESSYEQYF TGTGCCAGCAGCCTGGGACTAGCGGAGAGCTCCTACGAGCAGTACTTC
TRBJ2-7 TRBV27 TRBD2 once CASSLLAGGGLAGQYF TGTGCCAGCAGTTTATTGGCGGGGGGTGGACTAGCGGGTCAGTACTTC
TRBJ2-5 TRBV6-5 TRBD1 NA CASSLRPGQGETQYF TGTGCCAGCAGTCTTCGGCCCGGACAGGGGGAGACCCAGTACTTC
TRBJ1-5 TRBV2 NA NA CASSEMGKASNQPQHF TGTGCCAGCAGTGAAATGGGCAAGGCTAGCAATCAGCCCCAGCATTTT
TRBJ2-1 TRBV30 TRBD2 NA CAWSVEAGGPRDEQFF TGTGCCTGGAGTGTCGAAGCGGGAGGGCCGAGGGATGAGCAGTTCTTC
TRBJ1-4 TRBV2 NA NA CASSERAGYGEKLFF TGTGCCAGCAGTGAACGGGCAGGGTATGGTGAAAAACTGTTTTTT
TRBJ2-5 TRBV7-8 TRBD2 NA CASSLDTSGDYQETQYF TGTGCCAGCAGCTTAGATACTAGCGGAGATTACCAAGAGACCCAGTACTTC
TRBJ1-2 TRBV30 NA once CAWSKGINYGYTF TGTGCCTGGAGTAAGGGGATAAACTATGGCTACACCTTC
TRBJ2-1 TRBV28 NA NA CASSLRGSPRGNEQFF TGTGCCAGCAGTTTACGTGGCAGCCCCAGGGGCAATGAGCAGTTCTTC
TRBJ2-3 TRBV28 TRBD2 NA CANTGVPKWLAGVWYTQYF TGTGCCAACACGGGAGTCCCCAAGTGGCTAGCGGGAGTTTGGTATACGCAGTATTTT
TRBJ2-7 TRBV28 TRBD2 NA CASWRQAGGGLEQYF TGTGCCAGCTGGAGGCAAGCGGGAGGGGGCTTGGAGCAGTACTTC
TRBJ1-6 TRBV5-1 NA NA CASRWGTNASPLHF TGCGCCAGCAGATGGGGCACCAACGCATCACCCCTCCACTTT
TRBJ1-2 TRBV6-5 TRBD1 NA CASSTGTGGNYGYTF TGTGCCAGCAGTACTGGGACAGGGGGCAACTATGGCTACACCTTC
TRBJ2-7 TRBV2 TRBD2 NA CASSAGTSGSSWQYF TGTGCCAGCAGCGCGGGGACTAGCGGGAGTTCGTGGCAGTACTTC
TRBJ2-7 TRBV14 NA NA CASKESGGGNYEQYF TGTGCCAGCAAGGAGAGTGGTGGCGGAAACTACGAGCAGTACTTC
TRBJ2-7 TRBV6-6 NA NA CASNLSGGGGSGEQYF TGTGCCAGCAACCTGAGCGGCGGCGGAGGGTCGGGCGAGCAGTACTTC
TRBJ2-7 TRBV6-5 NA NA CASSAWDKPYEQYF TGTGCCAGCAGTGCTTGGGACAAGCCCTACGAGCAGTACTTC
TRBJ2-3 TRBV7-2 TRBD2 NA CASSLNRLAGETDTQYF TGTGCCAGCAGCTTAAATAGGCTAGCGGGAGAAACAGATACGCAGTATTTT